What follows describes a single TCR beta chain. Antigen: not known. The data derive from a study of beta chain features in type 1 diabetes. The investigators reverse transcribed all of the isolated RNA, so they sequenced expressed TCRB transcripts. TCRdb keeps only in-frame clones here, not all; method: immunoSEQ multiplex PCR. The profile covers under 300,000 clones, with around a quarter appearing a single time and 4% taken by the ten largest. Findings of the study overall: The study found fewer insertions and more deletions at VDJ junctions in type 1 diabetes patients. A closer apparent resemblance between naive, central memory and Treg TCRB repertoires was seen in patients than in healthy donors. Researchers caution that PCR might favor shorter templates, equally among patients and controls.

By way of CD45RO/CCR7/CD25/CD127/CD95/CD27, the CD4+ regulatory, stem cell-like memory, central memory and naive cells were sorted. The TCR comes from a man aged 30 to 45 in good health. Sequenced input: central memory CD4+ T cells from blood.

CDR3: CAWSRRSSYNEQFF. The CDR3 nucleotides are TGTGCCTGGAGTCGGCGAAGCTCCTACAATGAGCAGTTCTTC. The rearrangement uses TRBV30 and TRBJ2-1; D is uncertain. The germline gives CDR1 GTSNPN, CDR2 SVGIG (reference sequence). Trimming removed 2 bases from V and 0 bases from J, with 8 bases in between. The CDR3 contains 14 residues.